Presented here are 23 T cell receptor beta chains from one specimen sequenced in a study of blood T cells in healthy people across ages. A J-beta primer mix and a sample-barcoded 5' primer were used in a second PCR of roughly 6 to 11 cycles. TCRdb re-called the 5' RACE reads with MiXCR, one entry per CDR3 protein. The sample contains approximately 730,000 distinct CDR3 sequences, roughly 41% of which appear only once. The material sequenced was blood. Receptors were obtained from a woman aged 55-70 years in good health.

This clonotype has more than one count but fewer than ten. J is TRBJ2-7 and V is TRBV7-2; D not certain. Trimming stripped 1 base from V and 2 bases from J, with 9 bases between. The CDR3 spans 14 residues. CDR1 SGHTA and CDR2 FQGNSA come from the germline V gene. DNA of the CDR3: TGTGCCAGCAGCTTAGGACTCTCACCCTACGAGCAGTACTTC. Amino acids: CASSLGLSPYEQYF. The full variable domain, in which reference TRBV7-2 and TRBJ2-7 provide the parts outside the CDR3, is GAGVSQSPSNKVTEKGKDVELRCDPISGHTALYWYRQSLGQGLEFLIYFQGNSAPDKSGLPSDRFSAERTGGSVSTLTIQRTQQEDSAVYLCASSLGLSPYEQYFGPGTRLTVT.

J is TRBJ2-1 and V is TRBV21-1. TRBV21-1 is described as a pseudogene. The CDR3 is 13 residues long. In DNA, the CDR3 is TGTGCCAGCAGCAAAGGCGTTTACAATGAGCAGTTCTTC. Translated, it gives CASSKGVYNEQFF.

The rearrangement joins TRBV11-2 to TRBJ2-7; the D is unclear. The J call could be wrong; TRBJ2-5 is a better fit for the DNA end. Germline CDR1 SGHAT, CDR2 FQNNGV. CDR3 size: 14 residues. CDR3 region: CASSLVVGEETQYF. CDR3 coding DNA: TGTGCCAGCAGCTTAGTTGTCGGTGAAGAGACCCAGTACTTC.

The genes are TRBV5-1 and TRBJ2-3; no clear D gene. The CDR3 spans 13 residues. V lost 6 bases and J 5 bases, leaving 13 bases between the germline ends. Germline V gene lookup returns CDR1 SGHRS and CDR2 YFSETQ. CDR3 sequence reads: CASTSEGIDTQYF. The DNA of the CDR3 is TGCGCCAGCACCTCGGAAGGTATAGATACGCAGTATTTT.

V gene TRBV28 combines with J gene TRBJ2-7; TRBD1 matches 9 bases. CDR3 size: 15 residues. Germline CDR1 and CDR2: MDHEN and SYDVKM. Trimming removed 7 bases from V and 0 bases from J; junction bases left unmatched: 7. CDR3 nucleotides: TGTGCCAGCACCCGTCCGACAGGGGGCTCCTACGAGCAGTACTTC. It codes for CASTRPTGGSYEQYF.

A few counts support this clonotype. This chain joins TRBV12-3 or TRBV12-4 and TRBJ2-1; 7 nucleotides line up with TRBD1. The length of the CDR3 is 14 residues. J gave up 5 bases and V 7 bases, and 8 bases lay outside the gene matches. The CDR3 DNA reads as TGTGCCAGCAACCCAAGGGACAGCCACAATGAGCAGTTCTTC. Protein: CASNPRDSHNEQFF.

Comment on this clonotype: A read error may explain this, as a much larger clone is one base away. This chain connects TRBV7-3 to TRBJ1-2; D is ambiguous. CDR3 length: 15 amino acids. Germline V gene sequence: CDR1 SGHTA, CDR2 FQGTGA. Trimming cost V 5 bases and J 2 bases, with 15 bases left between them. CDR3 nucleotide sequence: TGTGCCAGCAGCCCGCAACCGGAAGTCAACTATGGCTACACCTTC. Its translation is CASSPQPEVNYGYTF.

The chain combines TRBV9 with TRBJ2-1; TRBD1 agrees at 9 bases. Matching the DNA end better, TRBJ2-7 makes the J call doubtful. CDR3 length: 17 amino acids. CDR1 and CDR2 from the germline V gene are SGDLS and YYNGEE. The CDR3 DNA reads TGTGCCAGCAGCTCTCGAGGGGAACAGGGGGCTTTTTGGGAGCAGTACTTC. Its protein product is CASSSRGEQGAFWEQYF.

J is TRBJ1-2 and V is TRBV27; the match to TRBD1 covers 11 bases. CDR3 length equals 17 residues. Germline V gene sequence: CDR1 MNHEY, CDR2 SMNVEV (reference sequence). The ends lost 5 bases at V and 1 base at J; junction bases unmatched: 9. The CDR3 nucleotides are TGTGCCAGCAGTCCCGGACAGGGGGCGATGAATAACTATGGCTACACCTTC. As protein: CASSPGQGAMNNYGYTF.

In the case of this clonotype: With a much larger clone just one base away, this may be a read error. V and J are TRBV24-1 and TRBJ2-1; possible D gene TRBD2, 5 bases. With 3 bases removed from V and 3 bases from J, the gap between germline ends came to 17 bases. CDR1 and CDR2 from the germline V gene are KGHDR and SFDVKD. This CDR3 has 17 amino acids. The CDR3 loop reads CATSDPLVGSFYNEQFF. In DNA form, the CDR3 reads TGTGCCACCAGTGATCCCCTGGTGGGGAGCTTCTACAATGAGCAGTTCTTC.

This chain joins TRBV30 and TRBJ1-2, with D perhaps matching TRBD1 (5 bases). Germline CDR1 reads GTSNPN; CDR2 reads SVGIG (reference sequence). The CDR3 contains 12 residues. V was shortened by 0 bases and J by 12 bases, with 14 bases between the two germline ends. The CDR3 DNA follows: TGTGCCTGGAGTGTAGGGGCAGGTCACGACACCTTC. It specifies CAWSVGAGHDTF.

The rearrangement joins TRBV27 to TRBJ2-7; no clear D gene. There are 13 residues in the CDR3. V lost 5 bases, J lost 5 bases, and 13 bases lay in between. Germline loops: CDR1 MNHEY, CDR2 SMNVEV (reference sequence). The CDR3 reads CASSGPTVHEQYF. The CDR3 DNA sequence: TGTGCCAGCAGTGGCCCTACGGTCCACGAGCAGTACTTC.

This clonotype showed up just a few times. This chain joins TRBV20-1 and TRBJ2-5; 8 nucleotides line up with TRBD1. V was clipped by 1 base and J by 3 bases; unmatched bases: 4. Looked up from germline, CDR1 is DFQATT and CDR2 is SNEGSKA (reference sequence). The CDR3 spans 14 residues. CDR3 coding DNA: TGCAGTGCTAGAGGCGGGACAGGCGAAGAGACCCAGTACTTC. Translating gives CSARGGTGEETQYF.

The chain has TRBV7-9 and TRBJ2-1, with D maybe TRBD2 (6 bases). The V end lost 2 bases, the J end lost 4 bases, and 18 bases lay between the germline ends. The CDR3 loop spans 17 amino acids. Germline V gene lookup returns CDR1 SEHNR and CDR2 FQNEAQ (reference sequence). CDR3 sequence reads: CASSLLGGTTGYNEQFF. The CDR3 DNA sequence: TGTGCCAGCAGCTTACTTGGGGGGACGACCGGGTACAATGAGCAGTTCTTC.

About this clonotype itself: Just one base apart from a much larger clone, this may be a read error. The V call is TRBV20-1, the J call TRBJ2-1; possibly TRBD1 for D (6 bases). The CDR3 loop spans 14 amino acids. Germline V gene lookup returns CDR1 DFQATT and CDR2 SNEGSKA (reference sequence). V lost 4 bases to trimming and J lost 9 bases, with 19 bases between them. The CDR3 loop is CSANPRRGYGEQFF. The CDR3 DNA sequence: TGCAGTGCTAACCCCCGTAGGGGGTATGGTGAGCAGTTCTTC.

The chain links TRBV20-1 to TRBJ2-1; D is perhaps TRBD2 (5 bases). The CDR3 covers 15 residues. Germline lookup yields CDR1 DFQATT and CDR2 SNEGSKA (reference sequence). Trimming removed 5 bases at V and 2 bases at J, with 16 bases between. CDR3 in DNA: TGCAGTGCTGAAGGCCGGACCGGGACCTACAATGAGCAGTTCTTC. Its translation is CSAEGRTGTYNEQFF.

At least ten counts were recorded for this clonotype. The genes are TRBV20-1 and TRBJ2-7; 11 nucleotides match TRBD2. Trimming took 6 bases from V and 7 from J; bases not matched to a gene: 8. The CDR3 covers 13 residues. Germline V gene lookup returns CDR1 DFQATT and CDR2 SNEGSKA (reference sequence). The chain's CDR3 is CSADIAGGLEQYF. The CDR3 DNA reads as TGCAGTGCAGATATAGCGGGGGGGCTAGAGCAGTACTTC.

Concerning this clonotype itself: This could be a read error, since a much larger clone is one nucleotide away. The chain combines TRBV4-1 with TRBJ2-5, with D perhaps assigned TRBD1 or TRBD2 (6 bases each). This CDR3 is 15 amino acids long. Germline lookup yields CDR1 MGHRA and CDR2 YSYEKL. CDR3 loop: CTSSLIGGAKETQYF. Written as DNA, the CDR3 is TGCACCAGCAGCCTTATCGGGGGCGCAAAAGAGACCCAGTACTTC.

The chain uses TRBV5-1 and TRBJ1-4, with no clear D. The V gene's germline CDR1 is SGHRS and CDR2 YFSETQ. This CDR3 region has 15 residues. The ends were cut back, 4 bases at V and 5 bases at J, with 15 bases in the middle. This chain's CDR3 is CASSISDGGNEKLFF. CDR3 sequence (DNA): TGCGCCAGCAGCATCTCGGACGGAGGGAATGAAAAACTGTTTTTT.

This clonotype was observed a handful of times. V and J are TRBV4-2 and TRBJ2-1; TRBD1 aligns across 8 bases. The V segment lost 3 bases and the J segment 5 bases; nucleotides outside the gene matches: 9. The CDR3 loop spans 16 amino acids. Looked up from germline, CDR1 is LGHNA and CDR2 is YNFKEQ. The CDR3 loop reads CASSHSGQGIHNEQFF. The CDR3 nucleotides read TGTGCCAGCAGCCACTCCGGACAGGGAATCCACAATGAGCAGTTCTTC.

Regarding this clonotype: A much larger clone is a single base away; this may be a read error. The chain combines TRBV12-3 or TRBV12-4 with TRBJ2-3; D gene ambiguous. Trimming removed 5 bases from V and 1 base from J, with 10 bases in between. The CDR3 length is 14 residues. CDR3 nucleotides: TGTGCCAGCAGTAATACTCCCGGCACAGATACGCAGTATTTT. It encodes CASSNTPGTDTQYF.

To note about this clonotype: A read error may explain this, as a much larger clone is one base away. The chain joins TRBV12-3 or TRBV12-4 to TRBJ2-1; D tentatively reads TRBD1 or TRBD2 (5 bases each). The CDR3 has 13 amino acids. V was shortened by 4 bases and J by 4 bases, with 8 bases between the two germline ends. The CDR3: CASSWDEYNEQFF. The CDR3 bases are TGTGCCAGCAGTTGGGACGAGTACAATGAGCAGTTCTTC.

The genes are TRBV20-1 and TRBJ1-2, with D possibly matching TRBD1 (6 bases). The CDR3 length is 15 residues. V was cut by 3 bases and J by 0 bases, with 14 bases left in between. CDR1 is DFQATT and CDR2 is SNEGSKA in the germline V gene (reference sequence). The CDR3 loop is CSARGRGATNYGYTF. The CDR3 region has the DNA TGCAGTGCTAGGGGCAGGGGAGCGACTAACTATGGCTACACCTTC.